This T cell receptor (beta chain) appears in the sequencing data of a study of cytomegalovirus exposure and HLA in healthy donors. Study-wide points: Upon later analysis, TCR association rates were observed to vary by HLA locus, being highest for DRB1 and lowest for HLA-C.

Concerning this clone: Its specificity is unknown. One end of the junction does not line up with germline, which may come from a read error.

The PCR had 60 Vbeta and 13 Jbeta primers. Some clones are missing from TCRdb's copy, which holds only in-frame ones; the method was immunoSEQ multiplex PCR. Altogether 50,000 or so clones are present, approximately 65% being singletons, with the ten largest covering 5% to 6.5%. Sequencing was carried out using PBMCs. The receptor's source is a man aged 25 to 40 in good health and CMV-seronegative.

For the CDR3, the DNA is TGTGCCAGCAGTTCCCTGGGAGGGATAAATGAAAAGCTGTTTTTT. Its translation is CASSSLGGINEKLFF. V gene TRBV6-5 combines with J gene TRBJ1-4; no reliable D call. The germline V gene encodes CDR1 MNHEY and CDR2 SVGAGI. CDR3 length: 15 amino acids.